Presented here are 28 T cell receptor beta chains from one specimen sequenced in a study of shared clonotypes between healthy human individuals. Assay used: immunoSEQ multiplex PCR; TCRdb lists only in-frame clones, some missing. The table shows roughly 700,000 clones, with around 67% occurring only once. Sequencing input: memory CD4+ T cells sorted from blood. Subset specified: CD45RA-negative fraction. Receptors originate from a woman aged 25 to 39 in good health.

This chain joins TRBV27 and TRBJ1-2, with 10 bases identical to TRBD1. The germline CDR1 and CDR2 sequences are MNHEY and SMNVEV (reference sequence). This CDR3 has 15 residues. V dropped 4 bases and J dropped 2; count of bases not matched to a gene: 4. The CDR3 spells CASSSRDRGNYGYTF. The CDR3 nucleotides are TGTGCCAGCAGTTCCCGGGACAGGGGAAACTATGGCTACACCTTC.

CDR3 nucleotide sequence: TGTGCCAGCACTCTGACAGGATCCACTGAAGCTTTCTTT. Its translation is CASTLTGSTEAFF. The J gene is TRBJ1-1, the V gene TRBV5-5; TRBD1 is a possible D gene (6 bases). CDR1 and CDR2 (germline): SGHKS, YYEKEE (reference sequence). The CDR3 sequence is 13 residues long. The V gene lost 6 bases and the J gene lost 4 bases, with 13 bases spanning the gap. The full variable domain, completed using reference TRBV5-5 and TRBJ1-1, is DAGVTQSPTHLIKTRGQQVTLRCSPISGHKSVSWYQQVLGQGPQFIFQYYEKEERGRGNFPDRFSARQFPNYSSELNVNALLLGDSALYLCASTLTGSTEAFFGQGTRLTVV.

The chain couples TRBV7-9 to TRBJ1-5; D gene ambiguous. The germline V and J ends were trimmed by 5 bases and 4 bases, with 15 bases remaining between them. Looked up from germline, CDR1 is SEHNR and CDR2 is FQNEAQ (reference sequence). The CDR3 is 15 amino acids. In nucleotides, the CDR3 is TGTGCCAGCAGCCCATTCGGCGGGGAGAATCAGCCCCAGCATTTT. Translated, it gives CASSPFGGENQPQHF.

This clone has at least ten counts. The gene calls are TRBV2 and TRBJ1-3; no clear D gene. Germline V lookup: CDR1 SNHLY, CDR2 FYNNEI. This CDR3 has 12 amino acids. Between the trimmed V and J ends, which lost 5 bases and 3 bases, there was a span of 5 bases. DNA of the CDR3: TGTGCCAGCAGTAACAGTGGAAACACCATATATTTT. It codes for CASSNSGNTIYF. The complete variable domain, with remaining parts taken from reference TRBV2 and TRBJ1-3, reads EPEVTQTPSHQVTQMGQEVILRCVPISNHLYFYWYRQILGQKVEFLVSFYNNEISEKSEIFDDQFSVERPDGSNFTLKIRSTKLEDSAMYFCASSNSGNTIYFGEGSWLTVV.

The V and J genes are TRBV11-2 and TRBJ2-1, with a tentative D call TRBD2 (6 bases). Deletions cut 4 bases from V and 7 bases from J, with 14 bases between. CDR1 and CDR2 (germline): SGHAT, FQNNGV. The CDR3 has 14 residues. Written as DNA, the CDR3 is TGTGCCAGCAGCTCGCGTCTAGCGCGGAATGAGCAGTTCTTC. Its translation: CASSSRLARNEQFF.

The chain carries TRBV28 and TRBJ1-1; D not certain. Between the trimmed V and J ends, which lost 6 bases and 3 bases, there was a span of 5 bases. Germline CDR1 reads MDHEN; CDR2 reads SYDVKM. The CDR3 extends over 11 amino acids. The CDR3 reads CASRLYTEAFF. The CDR3 region has the DNA TGTGCCAGCAGACTGTACACTGAAGCTTTCTTT.

The chain employs TRBV28 and TRBJ2-5; D not certain. The germline CDR1 and CDR2 sequences are MDHEN and SYDVKM. The CDR3 contains 13 residues. Trimming cost V 6 bases and J 5 bases, with 13 bases left between them. The DNA for the CDR3 is TGTGCCAGCAGCCGGGTGGGCCGGGAGACCCAGTACTTC. Amino acids: CASSRVGRETQYF. Full variable domain (outside the CDR3, taken from reference TRBV28 and TRBJ2-5): DVKVTQSSRYLVKRTGEKVFLECVQDMDHENMFWYRQDPGLGLRLIYFSYDVKMKEKGDIPEGYSVSREKKERFSLILESASTNQTSMYLCASSRVGRETQYFGPGTRLLVL.

The sample holds a few counts of this clone. The chain couples TRBV10-3 to TRBJ2-5, with TRBD2 matching over 14 bases. Germline values: CDR1 ENHRY, CDR2 SYGVKD. Trimming took 5 bases from V and 11 from J; bases not matched to a gene: 10. This CDR3 region has 15 residues. DNA for the CDR3: TGTGCCATCAGTCAGGGACTAGCGGGAGCGGATGAGCAGTACTTC. Translation: CAISQGLAGADEQYF.

This sequence joins TRBV28 and TRBJ1-5; D might be TRBD1 (5 bases). CDR3 length: 16 residues. V shed 2 bases and J shed 2 bases, with 13 bases lying between them. CDR1 and CDR2 (germline): MDHEN, SYDVKM. DNA for the CDR3: TGTGCCAGCAGTTTAATGAAGGGGCCAGGCAATCAGCCCCAGCATTTT. Translation: CASSLMKGPGNQPQHF. Complete variable domain (other parts from reference TRBV28 and TRBJ1-5): DVKVTQSSRYLVKRTGEKVFLECVQDMDHENMFWYRQDPGLGLRLIYFSYDVKMKEKGDIPEGYSVSREKKERFSLILESASTNQTSMYLCASSLMKGPGNQPQHFGDGTRLSIL.

V usage is TRBV18 and J usage is TRBJ2-5; D is ambiguous. Germline V lookup: CDR1 KGHSH, CDR2 LQKENI. V was cut by 1 base and J by 3 bases, with 12 bases left in between. This CDR3 contains 15 residues. Here the CDR3 reads CASSPRHSTEETQYF. The CDR3 DNA follows: TGTGCCAGCTCACCACGGCACAGCACGGAAGAGACCCAGTACTTC.

This chain uses TRBV2 with TRBJ2-2; 8 bases are shared with TRBD1. CDR1 SNHLY and CDR2 FYNNEI come from the germline V gene. This CDR3 is 14 amino acids long. Trimming cost V 6 bases and J 6 bases; bases outside gene matches: 6. CDR3 nucleotides: TGTGCCAGCAGCGGACAGGGAACGGCCGGGGAGCTGTTTTTT. Translation: CASSGQGTAGELFF.

The J gene is TRBJ1-5, the V gene TRBV19; tentatively, D is TRBD1 (6 bases). The V end lost 6 bases, the J end lost 3 bases, and 12 bases lay between the germline ends. The germline CDR1 and CDR2 sequences are LNHDA and SQIVND (reference sequence). This CDR3 spans 14 amino acids. CDR3: CASSKGQYNQPQHF. CDR3 in DNA: TGTGCCAGTAGCAAGGGACAATACAATCAGCCCCAGCATTTT.

The rearrangement links TRBV7-2 to TRBJ2-2; D is unclear. The CDR3 is made up of 15 amino acids. The V gene lost 3 bases and the J gene lost 6 bases, with 14 bases spanning the gap. Germline V lookup: CDR1 SGHTA, CDR2 FQGNSA. The CDR3 spells CASSLTRSTAGELFF. DNA for the CDR3: TGTGCCAGCAGCTTGACACGGAGTACGGCCGGGGAGCTGTTTTTT.

The chain links TRBV7-9 to TRBJ1-1; no reliable D call. The ends were cut back, 0 bases at V and 5 bases at J, with 10 bases in the middle. Germline V gene lookup returns CDR1 SEHNR and CDR2 FQNEAQ (reference sequence). The CDR3 consists of 14 residues. This CDR3 reads CASSLATDGTEAFF. CDR3 nucleotide sequence: TGTGCCAGCAGCTTAGCTACAGATGGGACTGAAGCTTTCTTT.

The rearrangement uses TRBV12-2 and TRBJ2-7; the table calls TRBD2, which could not be checked here. TRBV12-2 is tagged as a pseudogene. The CDR3 consists of 13 residues. CDR3 amino acids: CASRLKGGYEQYF. DNA for the CDR3: TGTGCAAGTCGCTTAAAGGGGGGGTACGAGCAGTACTTC.

In its sample, this clone was seen a few times. Other DNA sequences in this specimen translate into the identical CDR3. This sequence joins TRBV5-1 and TRBJ2-1, with D perhaps matching TRBD2 (5 bases). CDR1 is SGHRS and CDR2 is YFSETQ in the germline V gene. This CDR3 is 15 amino acids long. The germline V and J ends were trimmed by 2 bases and 0 bases, with 9 bases remaining between them. CDR3 bases: TGCGCCAGCAGCTTTAGCGTGGGCTCCTACAATGAGCAGTTCTTC. Protein product: CASSFSVGSYNEQFF.

The gene calls are TRBV28 and TRBJ2-5; D possibly corresponds to TRBD1 (6 bases). The CDR3 runs to 14 residues. Germline lookup yields CDR1 MDHEN and CDR2 SYDVKM. V was shortened by 1 base and J by 11 bases, with 17 bases between the two germline ends. CDR3 in amino acids: CASSLYVPPGEQYF. CDR3 bases: TGTGCCAGCAGTTTATATGTACCCCCAGGGGAGCAGTACTTC.

This clone came up once. The genes are TRBV6-1 and TRBJ2-1; 14 bases agree with TRBD2. V lost 4 bases to trimming and J lost 0 bases; unmatched junction nucleotides: 8. The CDR3 runs 19 residues. Germline V gives CDR1 MNHNS, CDR2 SASEGT. In nucleotides, the CDR3 is TGTGCCAGCAGTGCGCCGACTAGCGGGAGGGCCGGCTCCTACAATGAGCAGTTCTTC. It encodes CASSAPTSGRAGSYNEQFF.

The chain couples TRBV7-6 to TRBJ1-2; no clear D gene. Germline values: CDR1 SGHVS, CDR2 FNYEAQ. V lost 3 bases, J lost 5 bases, and 7 bases lay in between. This CDR3 contains 12 residues. For the CDR3, the DNA is TGTGCCAGCAGCTTGCGGGGATATGGCTACACCTTC. Amino acid sequence: CASSLRGYGYTF.

This CDR3 is CASEPAAGRVEVQPQHF. The CDR3, as DNA: TGTGCCAGCGAACCAGCCGCGGGGAGGGTCGAAGTACAGCCCCAGCATTTT. The chain recombines TRBV28 with TRBJ1-5; D remains ambiguous. CDR1 MDHEN and CDR2 SYDVKM come from the germline V gene. V was shortened by 8 bases and J by 7 bases, with 27 bases between the two germline ends. This CDR3 has 17 residues.

The rearrangement joins TRBV5-6 to TRBJ1-5; 8 positions match TRBD1. From germline, CDR1 is SGHDT and CDR2 YYEEEE. Trimming took 2 bases from V and 7 from J; bases not matched to a gene: 8. This CDR3 spans 15 amino acids. CDR3 loop: CASSLLGQGGQPQHF. CDR3 DNA: TGTGCCAGCAGCTTACTAGGACAGGGTGGACAGCCCCAGCATTTT.

The genes are TRBV5-7 and TRBJ1-2; TRBD1 is a possible D gene (6 bases). TRBV5-7 is identified as an open reading frame with a role that is uncertain. This CDR3 has 14 amino acids. V lost 3 bases, J lost 4 bases, and 13 bases lay in between. The CDR3 protein is CASSYDRLSYGYTF. The CDR3 DNA sequence: TGTGCCAGCAGCTACGACAGGTTAAGCTATGGCTACACCTTC.

The chain employs TRBV18 and TRBJ1-1; weak D call: TRBD1 (5 bases). Germline V CDR1 and CDR2: KGHSH, LQKENI. V shed 6 bases and J shed 1 base, with 9 bases lying between them. This CDR3 contains 13 residues. The chain's CDR3 is CASSIGGNTEAFF. DNA for the CDR3: TGTGCCAGCTCGATCGGGGGGAACACTGAAGCTTTCTTT.

The rearrangement joins TRBV7-9 to TRBJ1-1; no firm D call. Germline V gives CDR1 SEHNR, CDR2 FQNEAQ (reference sequence). This CDR3 comprises 12 residues. V lost 1 base, J lost 7 bases, and 7 bases lay in between. The CDR3 nucleotides are TGTGCCAGCAGCTTAGAGTCTTATGAAGCTTTCTTT. It codes for CASSLESYEAFF.

The chain combines TRBV12-5 with TRBJ1-2; the D is unclear. V was pared by 7 bases and J by 2 bases, with 8 bases between. The CDR3 is 12 amino acids. Germline-derived CDR1 and CDR2 are LGHNT and FRNRAP. Here the CDR3 reads CASALGNYGYTF. CDR3 DNA sequence: TGTGCTAGTGCCCTCGGGAACTATGGCTACACCTTC.

The chain is built from TRBV27 and TRBJ2-7, with D possibly being TRBD1 (5 bases). The CDR3 is 14 amino acids. V was trimmed by 6 bases and J by 0 bases, leaving 12 bases between them. Germline loops: CDR1 MNHEY, CDR2 SMNVEV (reference sequence). The CDR3 loop reads CASRVQESSYEQYF. The CDR3 nucleotides read TGTGCCAGCAGGGTACAGGAGTCCTCCTACGAGCAGTACTTC.

As regards this clone: Other DNA sequences from this sample encode an identical CDR3 as well. V gene TRBV5-1 combines with J gene TRBJ2-7; 8 bases align to TRBD2. V shed 1 base, J shed 0 bases, and the junction held 0 bases outside the gene matches. The CDR3 has 14 amino acids. CDR1 SGHRS and CDR2 YFSETQ come from the germline V gene. For the CDR3, the DNA is TGCGCCAGCAGCTTGAGCGGGAGCTCCTACGAGCAGTACTTC. This translates into CASSLSGSSYEQYF.

The rearrangement links TRBV7-9 to TRBJ2-5; D possibly corresponds to TRBD2 (5 bases). The V gene's germline CDR1 is SEHNR and CDR2 FQNEAQ (reference sequence). Trimming shortened V by 5 bases and J by 5 bases, and 15 bases separated the two germline ends. This CDR3 contains 14 residues. CDR3 sequence: CASSRPDGMETQYF. In nucleotides, the CDR3 is TGTGCCAGCAGCCGCCCGGACGGGATGGAGACCCAGTACTTC.